A single T cell receptor beta chain is shown here with its context. This sample stems from a study of T cell responses to AZD1222 COVID-19 vaccine. The assay was immunoSEQ multiplex PCR, and TCRdb's table has in-frame clones only and misses some. The repertoire consists of 80,000 to 90,000 clones, with about 88% occurring once and the leading ten covering 4.5% to 5%. V was clipped by 3 bases and J by 9 bases; unmatched bases: 5. CDR1 and CDR2 from the germline V gene are SGHAT and FQNNGV. The CDR3 has 14 residues. The chain uses TRBV11-2 and TRBJ1-6, with 7 bases lining up with TRBD1. The clonotype originates from an adult who received the AZD1222 COVID-19 vaccine. The starting material was peripheral blood, obtained 28 days after the second AZD1222 dose. The CDR3 reads CASSLAGQVSPLHF. CDR3 DNA: TGTGCCAGCAGCTTGGCCGGACAGGTTTCACCCCTCCACTTT.